The rows below give T cell receptor beta chains drawn from one sample of a study of blood T cells in healthy people across ages. TCRdb re-analysed the 5' RACE reads in MiXCR, keeping a single row per CDR3 protein. The table includes 1.2 million to 1.5 million distinct CDR3 sequences, 55% to 75% detected once. The specimen sequenced was blood. These receptors originate from a man younger than 35 in good health. Both conserved end residues are part of each CDR3.

V	length	J	CDR3
TRBV4-1	14	TRBJ2-3	CASSQNGFADTQYF
TRBV20-1	13	TRBJ2-2	CSARVERTGELFF
TRBV27	13	TRBJ1-4	CASRTRANEKLFF
TRBV5-1	12	TRBJ2-7	CASSADSYEQCF
TRBV15	18	TRBJ2-1	CATSRDSLRAGGSYEQFF
TRBV3-1	14	TRBJ2-5	CASSQGGSGGTQYF
TRBV12-3/TRBV12-4	14	TRBJ2-5	CASTRQGQQETQYF
TRBV27	16	.	CASSLAGGSLGYEQYF
TRBV10-2	15	TRBJ2-7	CASRERQLLTYEQYF
TRBV12-5	14	TRBJ1-5	CASARTGGSQPQHF
TRBV27	15	TRBJ2-3	CASSSGKGSTDTQYF
TRBV6-5	15	TRBJ2-1	CASSYSFEGFNEQFF
TRBV6-1	14	.	CATSPRGKITEQYF
TRBV12-3/TRBV12-4	13	TRBJ2-5	CASSFGGVETQYF
TRBV6-1	14	TRBJ2-1	CASPGVGSYNEQFF
TRBV6-1	15	TRBJ2-1	CASSEDRTPYNEQFF
TRBV6-5	15	TRBJ1-2	CASIKRQVGHYGYTF
TRBV28	15	TRBJ2-7	CASSLERDRVSEQYF
TRBV6-6	14	.	CASSDRTSGKTQYF
TRBV24-1	15	.	CATSDLQDYRETQYF
TRBV20-1	16	TRBJ2-5	CSVDPHVDRVRGEQYF
TRBV20-1	14	TRBJ1-5	CSVWRGGNNQPQHF
TRBV6-6	14	TRBJ1-2	CASSPLGQGEGYTF